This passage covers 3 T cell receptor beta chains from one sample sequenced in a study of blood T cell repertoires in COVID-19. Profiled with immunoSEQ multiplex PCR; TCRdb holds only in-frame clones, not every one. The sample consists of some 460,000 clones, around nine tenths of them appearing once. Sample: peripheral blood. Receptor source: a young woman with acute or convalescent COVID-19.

CDR3 protein: CASSLAGGRNQPQHF. The CDR3 bases are TGCGCCAGCAGCTTGGCCGGCGGGAGGAATCAGCCCCAGCATTTT. The chain recombines TRBV5-1 with TRBJ1-5, with unresolved D. Trimming removed 0 bases at V and 4 bases at J, with 11 bases between. CDR3 length: 15 amino acids. Germline loops: CDR1 SGHRS, CDR2 YFSETQ. The full variable domain, with the rest looked up from reference TRBV5-1 and TRBJ1-5, is KAGVTQTPRYLIKTRGQQVTLSCSPISGHRSVSWYQQTPGQGLQFLFEYFSETQRNKGNFPGRFSGRQFSNSRSEMNVSTLELGDSALYLCASSLAGGRNQPQHFGDGTRLSIL.

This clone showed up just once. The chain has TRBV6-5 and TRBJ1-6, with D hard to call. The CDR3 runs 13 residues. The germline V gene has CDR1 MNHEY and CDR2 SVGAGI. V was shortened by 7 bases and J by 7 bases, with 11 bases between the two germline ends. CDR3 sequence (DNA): TGTGCCAGCAATACAGAGTCAAATTCACCCCTCCACTTT. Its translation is CASNTESNSPLHF.

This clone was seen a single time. The CDR3 protein is CASSFSPEGPLHF. The CDR3 DNA is TGTGCCAGCAGCTTCAGTCCCGAGGGCCCCCTCCACTTT. The chain employs TRBV7-9 and TRBJ1-6; D gene ambiguous. This CDR3 is built from 13 residues. Trimming pared 3 bases from V and 13 bases from J, leaving 13 bases between. Per the germline V gene, CDR1 is SEHNR and CDR2 is FQNEAQ (reference sequence).